The 6 T cell receptor beta chains below all came from one sample that was sequenced in a study of T-cell memory formation after mild COVID-19. One entry per CDR3 protein, called by TCRdb with MiXCR from the 5' RACE reads. Here the sample spans 150,000 to 200,000 distinct CDR3 sequences, roughly 15% being singletons. Source material: PBMCs or a T cell subset sorted from them (not recorded which). The source of these receptors is an adult woman who had mild COVID-19 (a few samples of this study predate the infection). Cell type and time point are not known.

V and J are TRBV4-1 and TRBJ2-3, with 10 bases lining up with TRBD2. Germline V gene data show CDR1 as MGHRA and CDR2 as YSYEKL. V lost 1 base to trimming and J lost 7 bases; unmatched junction nucleotides: 11. The CDR3 has 17 amino acids. The CDR3 here is CASSQASVAGGLYTQYF. Here the CDR3 DNA reads TGCGCCAGCAGCCAAGCGTCGGTAGCGGGGGGCTTATATACGCAGTATTTT.

This clonotype was observed a few times. The V call is TRBV4-1, the J call TRBJ1-6; TRBD1 might be the D (6 bases). Germline loops: CDR1 MGHRA, CDR2 YSYEKL. Trimming left V 0 bases short and J 10 bases short, with 13 bases between. This CDR3 spans 15 amino acids. CDR3 loop: CASSQDWQGGSPLHF. The CDR3 nucleotides read TGCGCCAGCAGCCAAGACTGGCAAGGGGGATCACCCCTCCACTTT.

The chain is built from TRBV19 and TRBJ1-1; TRBD1 is a possible D gene (5 bases). Germline CDR1 is LNHDA and CDR2 is SQIVND (reference sequence). V shed 5 bases and J shed 0 bases, with 7 bases lying between them. The CDR3 runs to 13 residues. The CDR3 DNA reads as TGTGCCAGTAGTCAGACAGTGAACACTGAAGCTTTCTTT. This codes for CASSQTVNTEAFF.

The genes are TRBV6-1 and TRBJ2-7; 9 bases agree with TRBD1. There are 14 residues in the CDR3. With 6 bases clipped from V and 4 bases from J, the junction kept 7 bases outside the gene matches. In germline, CDR1 is MNHNS, CDR2 SASEGT. The CDR3 coding sequence is TGTGCCAGCAGATCGACAGGGGGGGTTTACGAGCAGTACTTC. It encodes CASRSTGGVYEQYF.

In this sample, this clonotype turned up a few times. The rearrangement links TRBV12-3 or TRBV12-4 to TRBJ2-3, with TRBD2 as a possible D gene (5 bases). V lost 5 bases and J lost 7, with 19 bases in between. This CDR3 spans 15 amino acids. The CDR3 reads CASSLSSPPINTQYF. CDR3 nucleotide sequence: TGTGCCAGCAGTCTCTCTAGCCCACCGATAAATACGCAGTATTTT.

This clonotype was counted only a few times. The rearrangement uses TRBV7-9 and TRBJ2-3; the D is unclear. Looked up from germline, CDR1 is SEHNR and CDR2 is FQNEAQ (reference sequence). V lost 3 bases, J lost 0 bases, and 10 bases lay in between. This CDR3 region has 15 residues. The CDR3 nucleotides are TGTGCCAGCAGCTTGTTCAGCCCTAGCACAGATACGCAGTATTTT. Protein sequence: CASSLFSPSTDTQYF.